These T cell receptor beta chains were read from a single sample in a study of T cells after posttransplantation cyclophosphamide. TCRdb's copy holds only in-frame clones and misses some; the assay was immunoSEQ multiplex PCR. The table includes some 8,500 clones, under 90% detected once. Sequenced here: PBMCs, sampled after allogeneic stem cell transplant with posttransplant cyclophosphamide. The origin of the receptors is a female patient aged 40 to 50 who received an allogeneic stem cell transplant from an unrelated donor, was CMV-positive, and had no GVHD. Some T cells may originate from the graft donor. CDR3s include the opening cysteine and the closing phenylalanine or tryptophan. D genes are given only for firm matches. Clone size is stated in some rows and not others, as once, few, many or a class when expanded.

d_call j_call v_call clone_size cdr3_aa cdr3_nt
. TRBJ2-7 TRBV6-1 . CASSLDGTLNYEQYF TGTGCCAGCAGTCTAGATGGGACACTAAACTACGAGCAGTACTTC
. TRBJ1-1 TRBV11-3 . CASSLGLLMNTEAFF TGTGCCAGCAGCTTAGGGCTCTTGATGAACACTGAAGCTTTCTTT
. TRBJ1-1 TRBV7-2 . CASSLGQVVNTEAFF TGTGCCAGCAGCTTAGGACAGGTTGTGAACACTGAAGCTTTCTTT
. TRBJ2-5 TRBV7-9 . CASSLGQAGTQYF TGTGCCAGCAGCTTGGGGCAGGCAGGGACCCAGTACTTC
TRBD2 TRBJ2-7 TRBV28 . CASSPPPLAGTNYEQYF TGTGCCAGCAGTCCGCCACCCCTGGCGGGGACTAACTACGAGCAGTACTTC
. TRBJ1-1 TRBV4-1 . CASSPRGSEKLEAFF TGCGCCAGCAGCCCGAGGGGGTCCGAAAAACTTGAAGCTTTCTTT
. TRBJ2-7 TRBV29-1 once CSVAGPGHGTFGDEQYF TGCAGCGTTGCGGGACCGGGACACGGGACCTTCGGCGACGAGCAGTACTTC
. TRBJ1-3 TRBV4-1 . CASSQRTEGNTIYF TGCGCCAGCAGCCAGAGGACTGAGGGAAACACCATATATTTT
TRBD1 TRBJ1-6 TRBV28 . CASSFSGTGGNSPLHF TGTGCCAGCAGTTTCTCCGGGACAGGGGGCAATTCACCCCTCCACTTT
. TRBJ2-7 TRBV4-2 . CASSQERQAYEQYF TGTGCCAGCAGCCAAGAACGACAGGCCTACGAGCAGTACTTC
. TRBJ2-5 TRBV4-3 . CASSQRISGVETQYF TGCGCCAGCAGCCAAAGGATTTCGGGGGTCGAGACCCAGTACTTC
. TRBJ1-3 TRBV18 . CASSQGTPSSGNTIYF TGTGCCAGCTCACAAGGGACTCCTAGCTCTGGAAACACCATATATTTT
. TRBJ1-2 TRBV2 . CASSQLREGNGYTF TGTGCCAGCAGCCAACTCCGGGAAGGGAATGGCTACACCTTC
. TRBJ2-7 TRBV27 . CASSHLRGAGDEQYF TGTGCCAGCAGCCACCTAAGGGGGGCGGGGGACGAGCAGTACTTC
TRBD1 TRBJ1-5 TRBV4-3 few CASSQRQGASNQPQHF TGCGCCAGCAGCCAACGACAGGGGGCAAGCAATCAGCCCCAGCATTTT
TRBD1 TRBJ1-1 TRBV2 . CATHLRDRGVSGTEAFF TGTGCCACCCACCTAAGGGACAGGGGCGTATCGGGAACTGAAGCTTTCTTT
TRBD1 TRBJ1-5 TRBV4-1 . CASSQGGTGNNQPQHF TGCGCCAGCAGCCAAGGAGGGACAGGGAATAATCAGCCCCAGCATTTT
. TRBJ2-4 TRBV11-2 . CASEHRVKNIQYF TGTGCCAGCGAGCACAGGGTTAAAAACATTCAGTACTTC
. TRBJ2-7 TRBV5-4 . CASSLGSTGGTYEQYF TGTGCCAGCAGCTTGGGATCGACCGGCGGGACCTACGAGCAGTACTTC
. TRBJ2-2 TRBV18 . CASSRETGELFF TGTGCCAGCTCTCGGGAAACCGGGGAGCTGTTTTTT
. TRBJ1-2 TRBV28 . CASSLLPWRDPGNGYTF TGTGCCAGCAGTTTACTCCCCTGGAGGGACCCCGGGAATGGCTACACCTTC
. TRBJ2-5 TRBV5-6 . CASNRELQETQYF TGTGCCAGCAACCGGGAACTTCAAGAGACCCAGTACTTC
TRBD1 TRBJ2-3 TRBV19 . CASSLGQGGTDTQYF TGTGCCAGTAGCTTGGGACAGGGGGGGACAGATACGCAGTATTTT
TRBD1 TRBJ1-5 TRBV15 . CATSRTGQGDNQPQHF TGTGCCACCAGCAGGACGGGACAGGGTGACAATCAGCCCCAGCATTTT
TRBD1 TRBJ2-3 TRBV19 . CASSLQGGPDTQYF TGTGCCAGTAGTTTACAGGGGGGTCCAGATACGCAGTATTTT
TRBD1 TRBJ2-7 TRBV15 . CATSPMRGQGIYEQYF TGTGCCACCAGCCCAATGCGGGGACAGGGTATCTACGAGCAGTACTTC
TRBD2 TRBJ2-1 TRBV4-2 . CASSARLAGDDNEQFF TGTGCCAGCAGCGCTCGACTAGCGGGGGACGACAATGAGCAGTTCTTC
. TRBJ2-3 TRBV9 . CASSVRGSTDTQYF TGTGCCAGCAGCGTACGAGGGAGCACAGATACGCAGTATTTT
. TRBJ2-7 TRBV6-6 once CASSYSGAVYEQYF TGTGCCAGCAGTTACTCGGGGGCGGTATACGAGCAGTACTTC
TRBD1 TRBJ2-1 TRBV27 . CASSFLGQGVNNEQFF TGTGCCAGCAGTTTTCTGGGACAGGGGGTAAACAATGAGCAGTTCTTC
. TRBJ2-1 TRBV19 . CASSPRRLTSSYNEQFF TGTGCCAGTAGCCCCCGTCGACTAACCTCCTCCTACAATGAGCAGTTCTTC
. TRBJ1-6 TRBV27 . CASSPSAGVYGSPLHF TGTGCCAGCAGCCCCTCCGCGGGCGTATATGGTTCACCCCTCCACTTT
TRBD2 TRBJ2-1 TRBV29-1 once CSVQGTGGLAGVIEQFF TGCAGCGTTCAAGGGACAGGAGGACTAGCGGGGGTGATTGAGCAGTTCTTC
. TRBJ2-6 TRBV5-1 . CASSLAVRRALGANVLTF TGCGCCAGCAGCTTGGCCGTTCGGCGGGCCCTCGGGGCCAACGTCCTGACTTTC
. TRBJ1-6 TRBV6-4 . CASSETGRRVNSPLHF TGTGCCAGCAGTGAGACGGGGAGAAGGGTGAATTCACCCCTCCACTTT
. TRBJ2-7 TRBV7-6 once CASSSVGVGQYF TGTGCCAGCAGCTCCGTAGGGGTAGGGCAGTACTTC
. TRBJ1-1 TRBV27 . CASSLGAGRNTEAFF TGTGCCAGCAGTTTAGGGGCAGGGCGGAACACTGAAGCTTTCTTT
. TRBJ1-4 TRBV4-3 . CASSQVTRVNEKLFF TGCGCCAGCAGCCAAGTTACCAGGGTTAATGAAAAACTGTTTTTT
. TRBJ2-7 TRBV6-1 few CASTWTSYEQYF TGTGCCAGCACCTGGACTTCCTACGAGCAGTACTTC
. TRBJ2-7 TRBV14 . CASSPPGQLFDEQYF TGTGCCAGCAGCCCCCCGGGACAACTTTTCGACGAGCAGTACTTC
TRBD1 TRBJ2-2 TRBV4-2 . CASSLRTGGDDTGELFF TGTGCCAGCAGCCTCCGGACAGGGGGAGACGACACCGGGGAGCTGTTTTTT